A selection of T cell receptor beta chains follows, all from one sample in a study of T cell responses to AZD1222 COVID-19 vaccine. The repertoire was sequenced with immunoSEQ multiplex PCR; TCRdb's copy has only in-frame clones and lacks some. The table records approximately 120,000 clones, around 89% of them present only once. The sequencing here drew on peripheral blood, taken on day 0 of AZD1222 vaccination. The receptor source for this set is an adult in good health. The CDR3 runs from the conserved cysteine through the conserved F or W. A D gene is named only where the DNA matches it firmly. Only part of the rows carry a size: once, few, many, or a class if the clone is expanded.

cdr3_length | clone_size | j_call | v_call | d_call | cdr3_aa | cdr3_nt
16 | NA | TRBJ2-7 | TRBV9 | NA | CASSVDDGALSYEQYF | TGTGCCAGCAGCGTAGATGACGGGGCGCTATCCTACGAGCAGTACTTC
14 | NA | TRBJ2-3 | TRBV24-1 | TRBD2 | CATETSGRPDTQYF | TGTGCCACTGAAACTAGCGGACGCCCAGATACGCAGTATTTT
16 | NA | TRBJ1-4 | TRBV21-1 | NA | CASSKGYRGQREKLFF | TGTGCCAGCAGCAAAGGCTACAGGGGGCAGAGGGAAAAACTGTTTTTT
15 | NA | TRBJ1-2 | TRBV5-1 | TRBD1 | CASSLVAGGAYGYTF | TGCGCCAGCAGCTTGGTGGCAGGGGGAGCCTATGGCTACACCTTC
13 | NA | TRBJ2-3 | TRBV9 | TRBD1 | CASSAGQADTQYF | TGTGCCAGCAGCGCCGGACAGGCTGATACGCAGTATTTT
15 | NA | TRBJ1-5 | TRBV19 | NA | CASSIVPTENQPQHF | TGTGCCAGTAGTATAGTACCCACCGAAAATCAGCCCCAGCATTTT
17 | NA | TRBJ2-1 | TRBV4-3 | TRBD1 | CASSQLPGGGAYNEQFF | TGCGCCAGCAGCCAACTCCCAGGGGGCGGAGCCTACAATGAGCAGTTCTTC
13 | NA | TRBJ1-2 | TRBV19 | TRBD1 | CASSGGQGGGYTF | TGTGCCAGTAGTGGGGGACAGGGAGGAGGCTACACCTTC
15 | NA | TRBJ2-5 | TRBV4-1 | TRBD2 | CASSQNERGRETQYF | TGCGCCAGCAGCCAGAACGAGCGGGGGCGCGAGACCCAGTACTTC
13 | NA | TRBJ2-7 | TRBV19 | NA | CASSIREASEQYF | TGTGCCAGTAGTATTCGAGAGGCTTCCGAGCAGTACTTC
11 | NA | TRBJ1-1 | TRBV30 | TRBD1 | CAWSLTGEAFF | TGTGCCTGGAGTCTAACAGGGGAGGCTTTCTTT
13 | once | TRBJ2-3 | TRBV9 | TRBD2 | CASQRGLTDTQYF | TGTGCCAGCCAGCGGGGACTCACAGATACGCAGTATTTT
14 | NA | TRBJ1-1 | TRBV5-4 | NA | CASSAGTLLIEAFF | TGTGCCAGCAGCGCGGGGACCCTCCTTATTGAAGCTTTCTTT
15 | NA | TRBJ2-7 | TRBV4-2 | TRBD1 | CASSPYTGDNYEQYF | TGTGCCAGCAGCCCATACACAGGGGATAACTACGAGCAGTACTTC
14 | NA | TRBJ1-2 | TRBV6-5 | TRBD1 | CASSWTGGDYGYTF | TGTGCCAGCAGTTGGACAGGTGGGGACTATGGCTACACCTTC
15 | few | TRBJ2-3 | TRBV28 | NA | CASSLSSPSTDTQYF | TGTGCCAGCAGTTTGAGCAGCCCTAGCACAGATACGCAGTATTTT